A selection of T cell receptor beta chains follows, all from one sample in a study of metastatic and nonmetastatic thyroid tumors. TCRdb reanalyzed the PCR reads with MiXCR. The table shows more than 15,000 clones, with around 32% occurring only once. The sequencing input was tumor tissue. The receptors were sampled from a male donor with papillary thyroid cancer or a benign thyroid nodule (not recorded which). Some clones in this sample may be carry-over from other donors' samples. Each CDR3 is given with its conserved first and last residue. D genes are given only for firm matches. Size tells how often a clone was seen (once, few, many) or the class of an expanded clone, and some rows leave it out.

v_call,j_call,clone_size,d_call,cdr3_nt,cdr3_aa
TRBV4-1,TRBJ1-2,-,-,TGCGCCAGCAGCCAGGGGGCGGCCTATGGCTACACCTTC,CASSQGAAYGYTF
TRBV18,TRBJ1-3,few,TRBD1,TGTGCCAGCGCCGGACAGGGCTCTGGAAACACCATATATTTT,CASAGQGSGNTIYF
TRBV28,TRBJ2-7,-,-,TGTGCCAGCAGAGAGGACAGAAGCTCCTACGAGCAGTACTTC,CASREDRSSYEQYF
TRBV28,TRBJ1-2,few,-,TGTGCCAGCAGTTTAAATCCAGGACGGGAGAACTATGGCTACACCTTC,CASSLNPGRENYGYTF
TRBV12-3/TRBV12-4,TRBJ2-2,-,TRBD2,TGTGCCAGCACCCTCGCCCGGGGGGGTGGGGTCACCGGGGAGCTGTTTTTT,CASTLARGGGVTGELFF
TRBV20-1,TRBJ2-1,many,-,TGCAGTGCAGAGGGACGTCGGAGGCAGTTCTTC,CSAEGRRRQFF
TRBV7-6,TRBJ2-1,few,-,TGTGCCAGCAGCACGGGACATGGTCAGTTCTTC,CASSTGHGQFF
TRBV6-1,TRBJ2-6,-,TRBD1,TGTGCCAGCAGAGTCCAGGGGGATGGGTCGGGGGCCAACGTCCTGACTTTC,CASRVQGDGSGANVLTF
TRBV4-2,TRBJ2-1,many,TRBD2,TGTGCCAGCAGCCCCGGGACTAGCGGGAGTAGCTCCTACAATGAGCAGTTCTTC,CASSPGTSGSSSYNEQFF
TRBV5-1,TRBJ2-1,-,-,TGCGCCAGCAGCAGCCGACCCTCGAGGGAAAGCTCCTACAATGAGCAGTTCTTC,CASSSRPSRESSYNEQFF
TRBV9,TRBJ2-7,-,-,TGTGCCAGCAGCCCCCTCGACAACTCCTACGAGCAGTACTTC,CASSPLDNSYEQYF
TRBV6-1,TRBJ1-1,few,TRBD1,TGTGCCAGCAGATTCCGGGACAGGCGCTCTGAAGCTTTCTTT,CASRFRDRRSEAFF
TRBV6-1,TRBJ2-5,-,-,TGTGCCAGCAGTGAAGAATTAGTTAAGACCCAGTACTTC,CASSEELVKTQYF
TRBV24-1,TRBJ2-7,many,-,TGTGCCACCAGACCGACAGGCGGTTACGAGCAGTACTTC,CATRPTGGYEQYF
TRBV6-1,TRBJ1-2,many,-,TGTGCCAGCAGCCCACAGGGATCTGTATATGGCTACACCTTC,CASSPQGSVYGYTF
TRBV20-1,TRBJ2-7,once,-,TGCAGTGCTAGCGCAGGGAGAGGCTACGAGCAGTACTTC,CSASAGRGYEQYF
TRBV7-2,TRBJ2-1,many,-,TGTGCCAGCAGCCAAACCAGGAATGAGCAGTTCTTC,CASSQTRNEQFF
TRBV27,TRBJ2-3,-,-,TGTGCCGGCAGTCCGGACTCATGGGGAGATACGCAGTATTTT,CAGSPDSWGDTQYF
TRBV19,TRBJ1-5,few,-,TGTGCCAGTAGTATAGGGAGTCCTAGCAATCAGCCCCAGCATTTT,CASSIGSPSNQPQHF
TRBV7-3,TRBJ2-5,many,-,TGTGCCAGCAGCTTAACGGAGGGGGGGGAGACCCAGTACTTC,CASSLTEGGETQYF
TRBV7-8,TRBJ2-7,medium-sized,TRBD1,TGTGCCAGCAGCCACCGGGACAGCTTCTACGAGCAGTACTTC,CASSHRDSFYEQYF
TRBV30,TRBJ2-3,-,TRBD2,TGTGCCTGGAGTCGGGATAGCGGGGGGGGAACAGATACGCAGTATTTT,CAWSRDSGGGTDTQYF
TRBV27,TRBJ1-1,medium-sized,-,TGTGCCAGCAGTTTCCGAGAGGACACTGAAGCTTTCTTT,CASSFREDTEAFF
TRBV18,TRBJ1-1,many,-,TGTGCCAGCTCAGAGGTCACTGAAGCTTTCTTT,CASSEVTEAFF
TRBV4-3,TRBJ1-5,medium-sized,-,TGCGCCAGCAGCCAAGATGGGGGAGCGCGAAGTCAGCCCCAGCATTTT,CASSQDGGARSQPQHF
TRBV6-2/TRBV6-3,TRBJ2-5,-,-,TGTGCCAGCAGTTACGAACACCCGCGGGAGACCCAGTACTTC,CASSYEHPRETQYF
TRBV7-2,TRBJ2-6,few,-,TGTGCCAGCAGCCCCACGGCCAACGTCCTGACTTTC,CASSPTANVLTF
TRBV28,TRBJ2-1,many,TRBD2,TGTGCCAGCGAAGTCAGCGGGAGCTCGGGTTTTGGGAATGAGCAGTTCTTC,CASEVSGSSGFGNEQFF
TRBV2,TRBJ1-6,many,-,TGTGCCAGCAGTGCTGGGGGAGATTCACCCCTCCACTTT,CASSAGGDSPLHF
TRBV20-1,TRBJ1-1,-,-,TGCAGTGCTTGTGACCTTCTGAACACTGAAGCTTTCTTT,CSACDLLNTEAFF
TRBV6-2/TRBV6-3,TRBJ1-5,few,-,TGTGCCAGCAGTTACTCGACCCCTAGTCAGCCCCAGCATTTT,CASSYSTPSQPQHF
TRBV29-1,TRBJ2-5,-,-,TGCAGCGCGTCCTGGACCGGCCAGTACTTC,CSASWTGQYF
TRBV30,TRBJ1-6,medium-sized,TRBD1,TGTGCCTGGAGTCCGACAGGGGTAGCGGCGAATTCACCCCTCCACTTT,CAWSPTGVAANSPLHF
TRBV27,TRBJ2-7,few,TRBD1,TGTGCCATTAGTACCACAGGGGTCGAGCAGTACTTC,CAISTTGVEQYF
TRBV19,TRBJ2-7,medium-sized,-,TGTGCCAGTAGGCCCGTGGGGGATTCCTACGAGCAGTACTTC,CASRPVGDSYEQYF
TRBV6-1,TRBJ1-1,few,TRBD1,TGTGCCAGCAGTGGGACAGGGGCCGACACTGAAGCTTTCTTT,CASSGTGADTEAFF
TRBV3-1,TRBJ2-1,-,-,TGTGTCAGCAGCCAAGTGTTGACTGGGTCCTACAATGAGCAGTTCTTC,CVSSQVLTGSYNEQFF
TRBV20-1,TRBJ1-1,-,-,TGCAGTGCTAGAGGAGAAGGACAGCTAAACACTGAAGCTTTCTTT,CSARGEGQLNTEAFF
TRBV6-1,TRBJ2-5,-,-,TGTGCCAGCAGCCTCGGGGGTGCACAAGAGACCCAGTACTTC,CASSLGGAQETQYF
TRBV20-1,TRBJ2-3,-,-,TGCAGTGCTGCGATCGGGACTTCCCTTAGCACAGATACGCAGTATTTT,CSAAIGTSLSTDTQYF
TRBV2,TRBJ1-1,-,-,TGTGCCAGCAGCGGGGGTCGGACTGAAGCTTTCTTT,CASSGGRTEAFF
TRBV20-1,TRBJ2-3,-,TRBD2,TGCAGTGCTCAGATGGGAGGGAGCACAGATACGCAGTATTTT,CSAQMGGSTDTQYF
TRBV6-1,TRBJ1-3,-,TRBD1,TGTGCCAGCAGTGAATCGGACAGGGAAGGTGGAAACACCATATATTTT,CASSESDREGGNTIYF
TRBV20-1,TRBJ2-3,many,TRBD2,TGCAGTGCTAGAGTAAGCGGGAGAAGCACAGATACGCAGTATTTT,CSARVSGRSTDTQYF
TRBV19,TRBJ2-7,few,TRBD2,TGTGCCAGTAGTATAACTAGCGGGAGCTACGAGCAGTACTTC,CASSITSGSYEQYF
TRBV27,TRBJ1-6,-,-,TGTGCCAACAGAAATCCGGGACGGTCTTACTCCCTCCACTTT,CANRNPGRSYSLHF
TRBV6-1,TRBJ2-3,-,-,TGTGCCAGCAGGGTGGCGGAGACAACAGGGACAGATACGCAGTATTTT,CASRVAETTGTDTQYF
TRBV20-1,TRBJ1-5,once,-,TGCAGTGCTAGAGGGGTGTCGGGCCGGGGCAATCAGCCCCAGCATTTT,CSARGVSGRGNQPQHF
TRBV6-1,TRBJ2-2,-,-,TGTGCCAGCAGTGAAGACTCGCACCGGGAGCTGTTTTTT,CASSEDSHRELFF
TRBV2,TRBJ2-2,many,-,TGTGCCAGCAGTGTAGAGGGGAAGTTAGCCGGGGAGCTGTTTTTT,CASSVEGKLAGELFF
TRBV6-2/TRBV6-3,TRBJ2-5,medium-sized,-,TGTGCCAGCAGTTACTCGAGAGGCCTCCGGGGCGACCAGTACTTC,CASSYSRGLRGDQYF
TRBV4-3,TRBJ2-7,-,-,TGCGCCAGCAGCCAAGGCAGGGGTACCTACGAGCAGTACTTC,CASSQGRGTYEQYF
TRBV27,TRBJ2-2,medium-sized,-,TGTGCCAGCACCCTTGGGAGCCCGGACACCGGGGAGCTGTTTTTT,CASTLGSPDTGELFF
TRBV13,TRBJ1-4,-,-,TGTGCCAGCAGCTTAGGCCGGAGAGAAAAACTGTTTTTT,CASSLGRREKLFF
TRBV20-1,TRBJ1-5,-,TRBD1,TGCAGTGCTGTACTAAACAGGGGCGGGGGTCAGCCCCAGCATTTT,CSAVLNRGGGQPQHF
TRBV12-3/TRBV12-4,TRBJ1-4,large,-,TGTGCCAGCAGGCTACAGGAGGATGAAAAACTGTTTTTT,CASRLQEDEKLFF
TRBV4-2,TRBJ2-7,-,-,TGTGCCAGCAGCCAAGTCGCGGGAGAGCAGTACTTC,CASSQVAGEQYF
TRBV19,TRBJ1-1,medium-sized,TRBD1,TGTGCCAGTAGATCCGGGACAGGTGCTTGGAGTGAAGCTTTCTTT,CASRSGTGAWSEAFF
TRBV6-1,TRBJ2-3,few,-,TGTGCCAGCAGTTCGGAGGGGGATACGCAGTATTTT,CASSSEGDTQYF